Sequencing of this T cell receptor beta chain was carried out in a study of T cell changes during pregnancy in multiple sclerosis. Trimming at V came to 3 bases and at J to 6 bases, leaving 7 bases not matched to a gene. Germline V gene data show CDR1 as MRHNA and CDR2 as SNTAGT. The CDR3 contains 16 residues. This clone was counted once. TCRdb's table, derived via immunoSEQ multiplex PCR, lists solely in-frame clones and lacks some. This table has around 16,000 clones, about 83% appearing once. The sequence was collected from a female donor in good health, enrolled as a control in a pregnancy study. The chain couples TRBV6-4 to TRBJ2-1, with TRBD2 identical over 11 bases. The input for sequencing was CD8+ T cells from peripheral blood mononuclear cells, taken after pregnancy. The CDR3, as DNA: TGTGCCAGCAGTGAATCAGGGACTAGCGGTTTCAATGAGCAGTTCTTC. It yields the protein CASSESGTSGFNEQFF.